What follows describes a single T cell receptor (beta chain). Its antigen is currently unknown. A much larger clone sits a single nucleotide away, making a read error possible. Germline loops: CDR1 SGHRS, CDR2 YFSETQ. The CDR3 length is 17 residues. The sample belongs to a study of identical twins. Study-wide results and caveats: The study found excess low generation probability among twin-shared out-of-frame alpha sequences. Out-of-frame sharing of TCR alpha in monozygotic twins was underestimated by models.

TCRdb re-analysed the 5' RACE reads in MiXCR, keeping a single row per CDR3 protein. The data hold roughly 1.6 million distinct CDR3 sequences, with about 31% observed a single time. The chain is built from TRBV5-1 and TRBJ2-1; TRBD2 aligns across 10 bases. Sequencing input: cord blood. This TCR came from a newborn girl in good health. Here the CDR3 reads CAGSLLPSGRFYNEQFF. The DNA for the CDR3 is TGCGCCGGCAGCTTGTTACCTAGCGGGAGATTTTACAATGAGCAGTTCTTC. Looking up the rest from reference TRBV5-1 and TRBJ2-1 gives the full variable domain: KAGVTQTPRYLIKTRGQQVTLSCSPISGHRSVSWYQQTPGQGLQFLFEYFSETQRNKGNFPGRFSGRQFSNSRSEMNVSTLELGDSALYLCAGSLLPSGRFYNEQFFGPGTRLTVL.